These 8 T cell receptor beta chains came from one sample sequenced in a study of spatial heterogeneity in lung cancer. Overall study results and limits: The number of expanded tumor alpha and beta chains correlated with mutation number.

Their target antigens are unknown. Time point in this sample: sample taken at primary tumor resection. MiXCR, applied by TCRdb to the 5' RACE reads, yields one record per CDR3 protein. The table shows 7,200 or so distinct CDR3 sequences, with approximately 7% occurring only once. The starting material was lung tumor tissue, obtained at surgery. These TCRs come from a female donor with early-stage non-small cell lung cancer.

About this clonotype: The library was prepared for alpha chains; this beta chain is a stray read, so its frequency means little. The V call is TRBV7-2, the J call TRBJ2-7, with a tentative D call TRBD1 (6 bases). The ends were cut back, 5 bases at V and 2 bases at J, with 19 bases in the middle. The CDR3 totals 16 residues. Germline V gene lookup returns CDR1 SGHTA and CDR2 FQGNSA. This CDR3 is CASSGPTGHLAYEQYF. For the CDR3, the DNA is TGTGCCAGCAGCGGTCCGACGGGACATCTAGCCTACGAGCAGTACTTC.

This clonotype was counted ten times or more. The size of this beta chain means little, since it is a stray read in a library made for alpha chains. The genes are TRBV7-2 and TRBJ2-7; weak D call: TRBD1 (5 bases). CDR1 and CDR2 (germline): SGHTA, FQGNSA. The V gene lost 1 base and the J gene lost 6 bases, with 16 bases spanning the gap. The CDR3 spans 15 residues. The DNA of the CDR3 is TGTGCCAGCAGCTTAGAGGGGCAGGGTGTGAGCGAGCAGTACTTC. It translates to CASSLEGQGVSEQYF.

This clonotype was seen more than once but under ten times. This beta chain slipped into a library made for alpha chains as a stray read, so its size is not meaningful. The V call is TRBV20-1, the J call TRBJ1-1, with D possibly being TRBD1 (5 bases). The CDR3 spans 12 residues. V dropped 7 bases and J dropped 5 bases, with 14 bases sitting between them. Germline values: CDR1 DFQATT, CDR2 SNEGSKA (reference sequence). For the CDR3, the DNA is TGCAGTGTCGGACAAGAGTGGACTGAAGCTTTCTTT. Protein: CSVGQEWTEAFF.

This clonotype was recorded many times. This beta chain is off target for a library built for alpha chains, so its abundance means little. CDR3 in DNA: TGTGCCAGCAGCGTAGCGGCCACGAACACTGAAGCTTTCTTT. As protein: CASSVAATNTEAFF. This chain uses TRBV9 with TRBJ1-1; no reliable D call. This CDR3 comprises 14 residues. The germline CDR1 and CDR2 sequences are SGDLS and YYNGEE. V lost 0 bases and J lost 1, with 7 bases in between. Together with reference TRBV9 and TRBJ1-1, the CDR3 gives the full variable domain: DSGVTQTPKHLITATGQRVTLRCSPRSGDLSVYWYQQSLDQGLQFLIQYYNGEERAKGNILERFSAQQFPDLHSELNLSSLELGDSALYFCASSVAATNTEAFFGQGTRLTVV.

This clonotype was counted ten times or more. The size of this beta chain means little, since it is a stray read in a library made for alpha chains. The chain combines TRBV20-1 with TRBJ2-7, with TRBD1 identical over 8 bases. The CDR3 is 14 amino acids. The junction had 10 bases not matched to a gene; V was cut back by 2 bases and J by 7 bases. The germline V gene has CDR1 DFQATT and CDR2 SNEGSKA (reference sequence). The CDR3: CSARPPTGVAEQYF. As DNA, the CDR3 is TGCAGTGCTAGACCGCCGACAGGGGTGGCTGAGCAGTACTTC.

This clonotype was picked up many times. This beta chain is an off-target read within a library intended for alpha chains, so its frequency means little. The chain employs TRBV20-1 and TRBJ1-3, with 7 bases aligning to TRBD1. Germline CDR1 DFQATT, CDR2 SNEGSKA (reference sequence). After removal of 6 bases from V and 6 bases from J, the junction contained 8 bases not matched to a gene. The CDR3 has 13 residues. The CDR3 protein is CSAKTGPLNTIYF. In DNA, the CDR3 is TGCAGTGCGAAGACAGGGCCCCTAAACACCATATATTTT.

This clonotype was seen many times. This beta chain appears as a stray read in a library generated for alpha chains; its size is not informative. This chain links TRBV7-2 with TRBJ2-5, with D possibly called TRBD1 or TRBD2 (6 bases each). V lost 5 bases and J lost 10, with 11 bases in between. The CDR3 sequence is 11 residues long. The germline V gene encodes CDR1 SGHTA and CDR2 FQGNSA. CDR3 sequence (DNA): TGTGCCAGCAGCCTGGGGGGCGGCCAGTACTTC. Residues: CASSLGGGQYF. Combining the CDR3 with reference TRBV7-2 and TRBJ2-5 gives the whole variable domain GAGVSQSPSNKVTEKGKDVELRCDPISGHTALYWYRQSLGQGLEFLIYFQGNSAPDKSGLPSDRFSAERTGGSVSTLTIQRTQQEDSAVYLCASSLGGGQYFGPGTRLLVL.

Ten or more counts support this clonotype. This beta chain is a stray sequence in a library constructed for alpha chains; its clone size is not meaningful. The rearrangement joins TRBV19 to TRBJ2-3, with unresolved D. This CDR3 region has 14 residues. CDR1 LNHDA and CDR2 SQIVND come from the germline V gene (reference sequence). The germline V and J ends were trimmed by 3 bases and 1 base, with 8 bases remaining between them. The CDR3 nucleotides read TGTGCCAGTAGTATGGTAACTGGCACAGATACGCAGTATTTT. Protein: CASSMVTGTDTQYF.